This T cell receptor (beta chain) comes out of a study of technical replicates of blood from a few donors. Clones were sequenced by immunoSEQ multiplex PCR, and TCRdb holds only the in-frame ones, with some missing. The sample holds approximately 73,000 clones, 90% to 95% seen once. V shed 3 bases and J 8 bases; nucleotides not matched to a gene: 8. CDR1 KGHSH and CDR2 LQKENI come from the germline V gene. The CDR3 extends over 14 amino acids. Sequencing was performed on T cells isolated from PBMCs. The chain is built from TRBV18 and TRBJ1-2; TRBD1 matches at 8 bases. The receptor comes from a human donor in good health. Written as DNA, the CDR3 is TGTGCCAGCTCACCCGGACAGGGAATGGAAGGCTACACCTTC. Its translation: CASSPGQGMEGYTF.